The present T cell receptor beta chain was sequenced within a study of CD8 T cells in ankylosing spondylitis. Notes on this clonotype: The antigen remains unidentified.

Library preparation for TCR beta used quantitative 5'-RACE with molecular barcodes. TCRdb re-analysed the 5' RACE reads in MiXCR, keeping a single row per CDR3 protein. The table includes a few hundred thousand distinct CDR3 sequences, 11% detected once. Study-wide results and caveats: In ankylosing spondylitis patients, matched synovial fluid reportedly showed significant enrichment of disease-linked clones. Both synovial fluid and blood in reactive arthritis had previously been reported to carry some motif variants.

Germline V gene sequence: CDR1 DFQATT, CDR2 SNEGSKA (reference sequence). CDR3 length: 13 amino acids. Trimming took 7 bases from V and 3 from J; bases not matched to a gene: 7. This chain uses TRBV20-1 with TRBJ2-5, with TRBD1 matching over 8 bases. This sequence originates from a female donor with ankylosing spondylitis or in good health (not recorded which). The material sequenced was blood, either unsorted or a sorted T cell fraction (not recorded which). The DNA for the CDR3 is TGCAGTGGGAGACAGGGGCATAAAGAGACCCAGTACTTC. This gives the protein CSGRQGHKETQYF.